This T cell receptor beta chain was observed in a study of a mutant IDH1 vaccine in newly diagnosed glioma. Looking at the study overall: Patients had received radiotherapy, temozolomide, or both previously, most receiving both.

This clone was counted once. Its antigen is unknown. Study results and caveats: Overall, about 92% of patients had vaccine-induced immune responses. Any relationship between pseudoprogression and changes in top peripheral T cell clonotypes seemed absent.

Clones were read by immunoSEQ multiplex PCR, and TCRdb kept only the in-frame ones, dropping some. The sample has approximately 52,000 clones; roughly 80% are singletons. Time point described: baseline, week 1 (first vaccination visit). Documented treatment: pre-vaccination baseline after standard-of-care therapy. Each donor presented with a new WHO grade 3 or 4 astrocytoma that tested IDH1-mutant and showed ATRX loss. The ends were cut back, 3 bases at V and 4 bases at J, with 18 bases in the middle. The CDR3 sequence is 16 residues long. Looked up from germline, CDR1 is LGHNA and CDR2 is YSLEER. The starting material was PBMCs, obtained from a glioma patient treated with radiotherapy, temozolomide or both. V gene TRBV4-3 combines with J gene TRBJ1-1; no firm D call. This sequence was found in a middle-aged woman with glioma. CDR3 sequence reads: CASSQASTGSGTEAFF. As DNA, the CDR3 is TGCGCCAGCAGCCAGGCATCGACCGGGAGTGGCACTGAAGCTTTCTTT.